These 32 T cell receptor beta chains originate from one sample sequenced in a study of cytomegalovirus exposure and HLA in healthy donors. Primers: 60 Vbeta forward and 13 Jbeta reverse. TCRdb keeps only in-frame clones here, not all; method: immunoSEQ multiplex PCR. The sample lists under 200,000 clones; roughly 76% were seen once. Sequences were obtained from PBMCs. The source is a woman aged 45 to 65 in good health and CMV-seronegative.

The V call is TRBV7-8, the J call TRBJ2-1; TRBD1 might be the D (6 bases). Germline V gene data show CDR1 as SGHVS and CDR2 as FQNEAQ. The CDR3 totals 14 residues. V lost 5 bases to trimming and J lost 2 bases, with 10 bases between them. The CDR3 loop reads CASSKRDTYNEQFF. CDR3 DNA sequence: TGTGCCAGCAGCAAACGGGACACCTACAATGAGCAGTTCTTC.

The genes are TRBV7-8 and TRBJ2-5, with a tentative D call TRBD2 (6 bases). The CDR3 is made up of 15 amino acids. Germline assignment: CDR1 SGHVS and CDR2 FQNEAQ. V lost 6 bases and J 2 bases, leaving 16 bases between the germline ends. This CDR3 reads CASSRIRGLQETQYF. In DNA, the CDR3 is TGTGCCAGCAGTCGAATTCGGGGACTTCAAGAGACCCAGTACTTC.

V and J are TRBV7-2 and TRBJ2-7; 8 positions match TRBD2. The CDR3 totals 15 residues. Germline-derived CDR1 and CDR2 are SGHTA and FQGNSA. The junction had 11 bases not matched to a gene; V was cut back by 5 bases and J by 5 bases. The CDR3 loop reads CASSLGTSRRNEQYF. In nucleotides, the CDR3 is TGTGCCAGCAGCCTAGGGACTAGTAGAAGAAACGAGCAGTACTTC.

The chain couples TRBV2 to TRBJ1-1; D gene unclear. The V gene lost 8 bases and the J gene lost 4 bases, with 17 bases spanning the gap. This CDR3 spans 14 amino acids. Germline lookup yields CDR1 SNHLY and CDR2 FYNNEI. The CDR3 protein is CASGRAPEGTEAFF. The CDR3 DNA is TGTGCCAGCGGTAGGGCCCCGGAGGGCACTGAAGCTTTCTTT.

CDR3 loop: CASSPHSSGANVLTF. The CDR3 region has the DNA TGTGCCAGCAGCCCCCACAGCTCTGGGGCCAACGTCCTGACTTTC. This chain connects TRBV9 to TRBJ2-6; D gene uncertain. V lost 4 bases, J lost 0 bases, and 8 bases lay in between. Germline V gives CDR1 SGDLS, CDR2 YYNGEE. The CDR3 spans 15 residues.

This sequence joins TRBV28 and TRBJ1-1, with TRBD1 as a possible D gene (5 bases). This CDR3 spans 15 amino acids. V was shortened by 4 bases and J by 0 bases, with 12 bases between the two germline ends. Looked up from germline, CDR1 is MDHEN and CDR2 is SYDVKM. The CDR3 sequence is CASSSIGTMNTEAFF. In nucleotides, the CDR3 is TGTGCCAGCAGTTCCATCGGGACTATGAACACTGAAGCTTTCTTT.

This chain connects TRBV7-2 to TRBJ2-7; 9 nucleotides match TRBD1. Trimming at V came to 5 bases and at J to 5 bases, leaving 7 bases not matched to a gene. Germline CDR1 and CDR2: SGHTA and FQGNSA. The CDR3 contains 14 residues. This CDR3 reads CASSRDRVGNEQYF. CDR3 coding DNA: TGTGCCAGCAGCAGGGACAGGGTTGGGAACGAGCAGTACTTC.

This chain uses TRBV5-1 with TRBJ2-5; 8 bases fit TRBD1. From germline, CDR1 is SGHRS and CDR2 YFSETQ. Germline trimming cut 2 bases from V and 1 base from J; bases unmatched to any gene: 7. The CDR3 totals 16 residues. The CDR3, as DNA: TGCGCCAGCAGCTTAGGACAGGGCCCCGTCCAAGAGACCCAGTACTTC. As protein: CASSLGQGPVQETQYF.

The V gene is TRBV4-3, the J gene TRBJ2-2; 9 bases fit TRBD2. Germline CDR1 LGHNA, CDR2 YSLEER. The V segment lost 0 bases and the J segment 7 bases; nucleotides outside the gene matches: 3. This CDR3 has 15 residues. The CDR3 region is CASSQDMRGGGELFF. The CDR3 nucleotides read TGCGCCAGCAGCCAAGATATGCGGGGGGGCGGGGAGCTGTTTTTT.

For the CDR3, the DNA is TGTGCCAGCAGTGAACTAGCGGGTCCCACCGGGGAGCTGTTTTTT. This translates into CASSELAGPTGELFF. V and J are TRBV2 and TRBJ2-2, with 8 bases fitting TRBD2. V shed 2 bases, J shed 4 bases, and the junction held 3 bases outside the gene matches. Germline CDR1 reads SNHLY; CDR2 reads FYNNEI. This CDR3 region has 15 residues.

The genes are TRBV7-9 and TRBJ2-7; D remains unclear. The CDR3 spans 14 residues. CDR1 is SEHNR and CDR2 is FQNEAQ in the germline V gene (reference sequence). The ends were cut back, 3 bases at V and 4 bases at J, with 13 bases in the middle. Here the CDR3 DNA reads TGTGCCAGCAGCTTCACCTCTGTCGGGTACGAGCAGTACTTC. Protein product: CASSFTSVGYEQYF.

The chain links TRBV6-1 to TRBJ1-4, with D hard to call. CDR3 length: 14 amino acids. V lost 4 bases and J 4 bases, leaving 10 bases between the germline ends. Germline CDR1 reads MNHNS; CDR2 reads SASEGT. CDR3: CASSGQVGNEKLFF. CDR3 in DNA: TGTGCCAGCAGTGGACAAGTTGGTAATGAAAAACTGTTTTTT.

This clone was counted a few times. The chain carries TRBV7-8 and TRBJ1-1; the match to TRBD1 covers 9 bases. V lost 4 bases and J lost 1; bases outside the gene matches: 10. Germline CDR1 and CDR2: SGHVS and FQNEAQ. The CDR3 covers 17 residues. The CDR3: CASSSRDRGAPNTEAFF. Here the CDR3 DNA reads TGTGCCAGCAGCTCGAGAGACAGGGGGGCTCCGAACACTGAAGCTTTCTTT.

The chain uses TRBV27 and TRBJ2-1, with D possibly TRBD1 on 5 matching bases. This CDR3 is built from 16 residues. Between the trimmed V and J ends, which lost 1 base and 0 bases, there was a span of 10 bases. The V gene's germline CDR1 is MNHEY and CDR2 SMNVEV (reference sequence). This CDR3 reads CASSLFGASSYNEQFF. The CDR3, as DNA: TGTGCCAGCAGTTTATTTGGGGCTAGCTCCTACAATGAGCAGTTCTTC.

This chain uses TRBV7-2 with TRBJ1-1; D is unclear. Trimming pared 5 bases from V and 4 bases from J, leaving 11 bases between. The CDR3 sequence is 13 residues long. Per the germline V gene, CDR1 is SGHTA and CDR2 is FQGNSA. CDR3 bases: TGTGCCAGCAGCCCATCGTCGGGCACTGAAGCTTTCTTT. Residues: CASSPSSGTEAFF.

The rearrangement joins TRBV7-3 to TRBJ2-2; TRBD2 matches 10 bases. The germline V gene has CDR1 SGHTA and CDR2 FQGTGA. V lost 5 bases, J lost 7 bases, and 7 bases stayed unmatched. The CDR3 runs to 15 residues. Written as DNA, the CDR3 is TGTGCCAGCAGCCGTAGCGGGGGGAAGGGCGGGGAGCTGTTTTTT. It specifies CASSRSGGKGGELFF.

The V gene is TRBV30, the J gene TRBJ1-1; 8 positions match TRBD1. This CDR3 has 13 amino acids. The germline V gene encodes CDR1 GTSNPN and CDR2 SVGIG (reference sequence). V lost 3 bases and J lost 4; bases outside the gene matches: 4. The CDR3 DNA reads TGTGCCTGGAGCTCTACAGGGGGCACTGAAGCTTTCTTT. Its translation is CAWSSTGGTEAFF.

On this clone itself: At one boundary the junction diverges from the germline segment, which might be a read error. The chain combines TRBV5-1 with TRBJ2-3, with TRBD1 matching 9 bases. The CDR3 has 11 residues. Germline V gives CDR1 SGHRS, CDR2 YFSETQ. The CDR3 here is CASSFRTGENF. The CDR3 nucleotides are TGCGCCAGCAGCTTTCGGACAGGGGAGAATTTT.

The V call is TRBV4-2, the J call TRBJ1-4; 11 positions agree with TRBD1. Trimming removed 6 bases from V and 7 bases from J; junction bases left unmatched: 4. Germline loops: CDR1 LGHNA, CDR2 YNFKEQ. This CDR3 has 14 residues. CDR3 region: CASSSDRGLEKLFF. CDR3 DNA sequence: TGTGCCAGCAGTTCGGACAGGGGGCTTGAAAAACTGTTTTTT.

The chain is built from TRBV7-3 and TRBJ1-2, with 7 nucleotides matching TRBD1. After removal of 0 bases from V and 2 bases from J, the junction contained 3 bases not matched to a gene. The CDR3 is 15 residues long. CDR1 and CDR2 from the germline V gene are SGHTA and FQGTGA. The CDR3 reads CASSLTGTENYGYTF. CDR3 nucleotides: TGTGCCAGCAGCTTAACCGGGACAGAGAACTATGGCTACACCTTC. Combining the CDR3 with reference TRBV7-3 and TRBJ1-2 gives the whole variable domain GAGVSQTPSNKVTEKGKYVELRCDPISGHTALYWYRQSLGQGPEFLIYFQGTGAADDSGLPNDRFFAVRPEGSVSTLKIQRTERGDSAVYLCASSLTGTENYGYTFGSGTRLTVV.

This chain joins TRBV5-1 and TRBJ1-2; unclear D gene. CDR3 length equals 15 residues. The germline CDR1 and CDR2 sequences are SGHRS and YFSETQ. V gave up 4 bases and J gave up 4 bases, with 17 bases separating them. The CDR3 protein is CASSTLGTGVYGYTF. The CDR3 DNA is TGCGCCAGCAGCACTCTTGGCACGGGTGTCTATGGCTACACCTTC.

This clone came up a few times. The rearrangement uses TRBV19 and TRBJ1-2, with 7 bases fitting TRBD1. This CDR3 region has 15 residues. Trimming cost V 7 bases and J 8 bases; bases outside gene matches: 16. Germline V gives CDR1 LNHDA, CDR2 SQIVND (reference sequence). The CDR3 is CASTHPSLQGNGYTF. CDR3 nucleotide sequence: TGTGCCAGTACCCACCCATCCCTACAGGGGAACGGCTACACCTTC.

The V gene is TRBV7-6, the J gene TRBJ2-1; tentatively, D is TRBD2 (6 bases). V dropped 4 bases and J dropped 5 bases, with 15 bases sitting between them. The CDR3 totals 15 residues. Germline-derived CDR1 and CDR2 are SGHVS and FNYEAQ. The CDR3 reads CASSSPFAGNNEQFF. The CDR3, as DNA: TGTGCCAGCAGCTCCCCATTCGCGGGAAACAATGAGCAGTTCTTC.

This clone was observed a single time. The rearrangement links TRBV2 to TRBJ1-2, with D perhaps matching TRBD1 (6 bases). With 3 bases removed from V and 10 bases from J, the gap between germline ends came to 21 bases. Germline CDR1 SNHLY, CDR2 FYNNEI. The CDR3 consists of 15 residues. The CDR3 spells CASSDRDGGQTFYTF. In DNA, the CDR3 is TGTGCCAGCAGTGACCGGGATGGGGGCCAGACTTTCTACACCTTC.

The chain has TRBV28 and TRBJ2-5, with 9 bases fitting TRBD2. CDR1 is MDHEN, CDR2 SYDVKM, per germline. There are 14 residues in the CDR3. The V and J ends lost 7 bases and 11 bases, in that order; junction bases with no gene match: 14. CDR3 sequence: CASNQTPGLARQYF. The CDR3 bases are TGTGCCAGCAACCAGACTCCGGGACTAGCACGGCAGTACTTC.

V and J are TRBV2 and TRBJ2-1; 7 nucleotides align to TRBD1. Looked up from germline, CDR1 is SNHLY and CDR2 is FYNNEI. The CDR3 is 18 amino acids. V was pared by 5 bases and J by 0 bases, with 13 bases of the junction left unmatched. The chain's CDR3 is CASSRRPTGTSSYNEQFF. The CDR3 region has the DNA TGTGCCAGCAGTAGACGTCCGACAGGGACGAGCTCCTACAATGAGCAGTTCTTC.

The chain is built from TRBV9 and TRBJ2-1; 9 bases agree with TRBD1. This CDR3 comprises 16 residues. The germline V gene has CDR1 SGDLS and CDR2 YYNGEE. V shed 0 bases and J 4 bases; nucleotides not matched to a gene: 5. The CDR3 DNA reads TGTGCCAGCAGCGTAGAGAGGGGACAGGGATACAATGAGCAGTTCTTC. This translates into CASSVERGQGYNEQFF.

The genes are TRBV5-4 and TRBJ2-1, with D hard to call. Germline values: CDR1 SGHNT, CDR2 YYREEE (reference sequence). This CDR3 is 12 amino acids long. V lost 4 bases to trimming and J lost 10 bases, with 12 bases between them. CDR3 sequence reads: CASSPFSREQFF. In nucleotides, the CDR3 is TGTGCCAGCAGCCCTTTCTCCAGAGAGCAGTTCTTC.

The CDR3 here is CATSKGGTGGVGETQYF. In nucleotides, the CDR3 is TGTGCCACCAGCAAGGGGGGGACAGGGGGCGTGGGAGAGACCCAGTACTTC. The chain couples TRBV15 to TRBJ2-5; 12 positions match TRBD1. Trimming removed 4 bases from V and 4 bases from J; junction bases left unmatched: 10. Germline-derived CDR1 and CDR2 are LNHNV and YYDKDF (reference sequence). The CDR3 is 17 residues long.

This clone showed up just once. The chain employs TRBV2 and TRBJ2-1; D is possibly TRBD1 (7 bases). The CDR3 totals 13 residues. Germline V CDR1 and CDR2: SNHLY, FYNNEI. With 11 bases removed from V and 11 bases from J, the gap between germline ends came to 22 bases. CDR3 residues: CAPRARGERKQFF. The CDR3 DNA reads TGTGCCCCCCGGGCCAGGGGGGAAAGGAAGCAGTTCTTC.

The J gene is TRBJ2-1, the V gene TRBV9; a possible D gene is TRBD2 (5 bases). This CDR3 spans 14 amino acids. Per germline, CDR1 SGDLS and CDR2 YYNGEE. Trimming took 2 bases from V and 0 from J, leaving 6 bases between them. The CDR3 is CASSVSGSYNEQFF. The CDR3 region has the DNA TGTGCCAGCAGCGTCAGCGGCTCCTACAATGAGCAGTTCTTC. The full variable domain, its missing parts supplied by reference TRBV9 and TRBJ2-1, is DSGVTQTPKHLITATGQRVTLRCSPRSGDLSVYWYQQSLDQGLQFLIQYYNGEERAKGNILERFSAQQFPDLHSELNLSSLELGDSALYFCASSVSGSYNEQFFGPGTRLTVL.

This sequence joins TRBV5-1 and TRBJ2-6, with no clear D. Trimming removed 1 base at V and 4 bases at J, with 9 bases between. The CDR3 has 15 amino acids. Germline CDR1 is SGHRS and CDR2 is YFSETQ. The CDR3 DNA sequence: TGCGCCAGCAGCTTGATAGATCCCGGGGCCAACGTCCTGACTTTC. Its translation: CASSLIDPGANVLTF.